These T cell receptor beta chains were read from a single sample in a study of T cells in Graves' hyperthyroidism and ophthalmopathy. TCRdb analysed the multiplex PCR reads with MiXCR anew, one entry per CDR3 protein. The sample has 360,000 or so distinct CDR3 sequences; roughly 15% are singletons. Sequencing was carried out using blood. These receptors came from a woman aged 55-75 years with Graves' ophthalmopathy. Both conserved end residues are part of each CDR3. Each record gives: J gene, clone size, D gene, V gene, CDR3 DNA, CDR3 protein. A D gene is named only where the DNA matches it firmly. Clone sizes are given selectively: once, few, many, or a class where the clone is expanded.

TRBJ2-1 few . TRBV5-6 TGTGCCAGCAGCCCGACGATGGGATACAATGAGCAGTTCTTC CASSPTMGYNEQFF
TRBJ2-1 few . TRBV29-1 TGCAGCGTTGAACCTTTGTACAATGAGCAGTTCTTC CSVEPLYNEQFF
TRBJ2-7 few TRBD2 TRBV20-1 TGCAGTGCTAGAGGGGGGGGAGGGCCCTCCTACGAGCAGTACTTC CSARGGGGPSYEQYF
TRBJ1-1 few . TRBV29-1 TGCAGCGTTGTCGGGGGTCCAAACACTGAAGCTTTCTTT CSVVGGPNTEAFF
TRBJ2-4 . . TRBV3-1 TGTGCCAGCAGCCAAGAGTACTTAGCCAAAAACATTCAGTACTTC CASSQEYLAKNIQYF
TRBJ2-1 . TRBD2 TRBV27 TGTGCCAGCAGCTCCAGGTTAGCGGGAGGCTCTTACGATGAGCAGTTCTTC CASSSRLAGGSYDEQFF
TRBJ2-5 many . TRBV20-1 TGCAGTGCTAGAGGGCAGCCGTACCAAGAGACCCAGTACTTC CSARGQPYQETQYF
TRBJ2-7 once . TRBV28 TGTGCCAGCAGTCCCCCGGACCGGAATGGCGAGCAGTACTTC CASSPPDRNGEQYF
TRBJ2-7 . . TRBV20-1 TGCAGTGCCCCCCCCAGTAAAGACTCCTACGAGCAGTACTTC CSAPPSKDSYEQYF
TRBJ2-7 . TRBD1 TRBV12-5 TGTGCTAGTGGCCGCGATAACCCGGGACAGGGGAACTACGAGCAGTACTTC CASGRDNPGQGNYEQYF
TRBJ2-7 many TRBD1 TRBV6-1 TGTGCCAGCGGAAGATCCGGGACAGGTATATCAACTAAACCCTACGAGCAGTACTTC CASGRSGTGISTKPYEQYF
TRBJ1-1 many . TRBV11-2 TGTGCCAGCAGCTCGTGGACAGAGAACACTGAAGCTTTCTTT CASSSWTENTEAFF
TRBJ2-5 . TRBD2 TRBV7-2 TGTGCCAGCAGCTCCATAGCGGGAGGGGCCCAAGAGACCCAGTACTTC CASSSIAGGAQETQYF
TRBJ1-2 many . TRBV6-1 TGTGCCAGCAGTTTACAGGGTTCTGGCTACACCTTC CASSLQGSGYTF
TRBJ1-1 many . TRBV11-1 TGTGCCAGCAGCTTACGCGGGGGGGCCGAAACTGAAGCTTTCTTT CASSLRGGAETEAFF
TRBJ1-6 many . TRBV3-1 TGTGCCAGCAAACAGGGATTCCATAATTCACCCCTCCACTTT CASKQGFHNSPLHF
TRBJ2-7 . TRBD2 TRBV12-3/TRBV12-4 TGTGCCAGCAGTCCCGCCCGAGCGGGAGGGGTCTACGAGCAGTACTTC CASSPARAGGVYEQYF
TRBJ2-2 many . TRBV7-9 TGTGCCAGCAGCGGATCAGGGGGGATAACCGGGGAGCTGTTTTTT CASSGSGGITGELFF
TRBJ2-1 many TRBD1 TRBV24-1 TGTGCCACCAGTGTACCCGACAGGGCGGGCGAGGGCCCCTACAATGAGCAGTTCTTC CATSVPDRAGEGPYNEQFF
TRBJ2-1 . TRBD1 TRBV7-9 TGTGCCAGCAGCTTCCCAAGGACAGGGGACGCCAATGAGCAGTTCTTC CASSFPRTGDANEQFF
TRBJ2-2 many . TRBV3-1 TGTGCCAGCAGCCCATCTGGAGGGTTCGGGGAGCTGTTTTTT CASSPSGGFGELFF
TRBJ2-1 many . TRBV7-3 TGTGCCAGCAGCTTAACCCGGGATCTTGGGGATGAGCAGTTCTTC CASSLTRDLGDEQFF
TRBJ2-3 . . TRBV7-9 TGTGCCAGCAGCTTCGGACTTTTGGCAGATACGCAGTATTTT CASSFGLLADTQYF